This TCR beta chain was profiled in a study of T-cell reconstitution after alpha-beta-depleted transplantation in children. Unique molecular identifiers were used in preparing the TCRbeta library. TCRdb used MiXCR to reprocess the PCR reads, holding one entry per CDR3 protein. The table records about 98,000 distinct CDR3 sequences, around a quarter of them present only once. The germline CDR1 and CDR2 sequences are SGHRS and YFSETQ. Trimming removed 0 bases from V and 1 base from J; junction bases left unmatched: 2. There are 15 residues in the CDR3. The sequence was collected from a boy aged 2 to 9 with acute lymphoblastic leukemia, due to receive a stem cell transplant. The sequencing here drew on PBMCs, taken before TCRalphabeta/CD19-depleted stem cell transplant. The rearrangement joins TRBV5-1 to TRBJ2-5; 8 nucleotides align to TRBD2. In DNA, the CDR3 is TGCGCCAGCAGCTTGGAAAGCGGGGGCCAAGAGACCCAGTACTTC. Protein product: CASSLESGGQETQYF.